Listed below are T cell receptor beta chains from one sample, sequenced in a study of OX40 agonist ivuxolimab in advanced cancers. The data were produced by immunoSEQ multiplex PCR, yet TCRdb's version contains in-frame clones alone and is incomplete. The sample records 65,000 to 85,000 clones, approximately 87% being singletons. Sequencing used CD4+ or CD8+ T cells sorted from blood, obtained in a trial of the OX40 agonist ivuxolimab. These receptors came from an adult with an advanced solid tumor such as melanoma, head and neck, liver or kidney cancer. Each CDR3 is given with its conserved first and last residue. D genes are given only for firm matches. Rows give clone size only sometimes, using once, few, many, or a class for an expanded clone.

TRBJ1-1 | NA | TRBV30 | NA | TGTGCCTGGAGTGCTCTCAGAAACACTGAAGCTTTCTTT | CAWSALRNTEAFF
TRBJ2-7 | TRBD2 | TRBV11-3 | NA | TGTGCCAGCAGCTTAGGACTAGCAATCTCCTACGAGCAGTACTTC | CASSLGLAISYEQYF
TRBJ1-1 | NA | TRBV28 | once | TGTGCCATCTCTCCCTCTCGGGTGAACACTGAAGCTTTCTTT | CAISPSRVNTEAFF
TRBJ1-1 | TRBD1 | TRBV11-1 | NA | TGTGCCAGCAGCTTGCTCGGACAGGGGGCGACCACTGAAGCTTTCTTT | CASSLLGQGATTEAFF
TRBJ1-4 | NA | TRBV19 | once | TGTGCCAGTAGTATGGAGGGGGACGGCGAAAAACTGTTTTTT | CASSMEGDGEKLFF
TRBJ2-7 | NA | TRBV4-3 | NA | TGCGCCAGCAGCCGGGGGGCAGCCTACGAGCAGTACTTC | CASSRGAAYEQYF
TRBJ2-2 | TRBD2 | TRBV7-2 | NA | TGTGCCAGCCGGCCCGGGAGGGCGGGAACCGGGGAGCTGTTTTTT | CASRPGRAGTGELFF
TRBJ2-1 | NA | TRBV29-1 | NA | TGCAGCGTTGAAGCTGCAGGGAGCTCCTACAATGAGCAGTTCTTC | CSVEAAGSSYNEQFF
TRBJ2-7 | NA | TRBV5-5 | NA | TGTGCCAGCAGCTTGCGAGGGGGCTCCTACGAGCAGTACTTC | CASSLRGGSYEQYF
TRBJ1-1 | NA | TRBV27 | NA | TGTGCCAGCAGCCTCTCTGCGGGGGGATACACTGAAGCTTTCTTT | CASSLSAGGYTEAFF
TRBJ2-1 | NA | TRBV7-9 | NA | TGTGCCAGCAAGGACAGCTACAATGAGCAGTTCTTC | CASKDSYNEQFF
TRBJ1-3 | TRBD1 | TRBV7-2 | NA | TGTGCCAGCAGCCCTCCGGGACAGGGGACCGGGAACACCATATATTTT | CASSPPGQGTGNTIYF
TRBJ1-2 | NA | TRBV7-2 | once | TGTGCCAGCAGCTTAGTTCAATGGAGTGGCTACACCTTC | CASSLVQWSGYTF
TRBJ2-7 | NA | TRBV19 | NA | TGTGCCAGTAGCGCAGGGGGGAGGTACGAGCAGTACTTC | CASSAGGRYEQYF
TRBJ2-7 | NA | TRBV29-1 | NA | TGCAGCGTTGAGAGCAGGGATGGATCCTACGAGCAGTACTTC | CSVESRDGSYEQYF
TRBJ2-1 | NA | TRBV2 | NA | TGTGCCAGCAGTGTCACTAGCTATAGCTCCTACAATGAGCAGTTCTTC | CASSVTSYSSYNEQFF
TRBJ1-3 | NA | TRBV19 | NA | TGTGCCAGTAGTGCCAGGGGCTCTGGAAACACCATATATTTT | CASSARGSGNTIYF
TRBJ2-1 | NA | TRBV7-2 | NA | TGTGCCAGCAGCACAGGGTGGAGCTCCTACAATGAGCAGTTCTTC | CASSTGWSSYNEQFF